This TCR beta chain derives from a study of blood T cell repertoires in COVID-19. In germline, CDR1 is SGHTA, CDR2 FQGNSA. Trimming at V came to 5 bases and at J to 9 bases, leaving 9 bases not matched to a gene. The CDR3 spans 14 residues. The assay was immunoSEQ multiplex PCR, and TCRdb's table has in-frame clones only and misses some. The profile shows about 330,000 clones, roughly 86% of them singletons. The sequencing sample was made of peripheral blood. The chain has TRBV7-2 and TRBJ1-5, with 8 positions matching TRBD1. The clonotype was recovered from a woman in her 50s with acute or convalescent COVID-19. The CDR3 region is CASSPGQGAGPQHF. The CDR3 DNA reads TGTGCCAGCAGCCCTGGACAGGGCGCCGGGCCCCAGCATTTT.